This record covers a single T cell receptor (beta chain). This specimen comes from a study of blood T cell repertoires in COVID-19. Whole-study context: PBMCs, B-cell-depleted T cells, or T cells were the source of the cDNA or gDNA that made up the material.

The protocol was immunoSEQ multiplex PCR, while the TCRdb copy is restricted to in-frame clones and leaves out a portion. Of around 170,000 clones listed, around 83% were seen once; the top ten hold approximately 6.1%. Germline trimming cut 7 bases from V and 11 bases from J; bases unmatched to any gene: 17. Germline CDR1 MNHEY, CDR2 SMNVEV (reference sequence). The CDR3 consists of 15 residues. The rearrangement joins TRBV27 to TRBJ2-1; 7 bases are a match to TRBD2. This receptor was obtained from a woman aged 40 to 49 with acute or convalescent COVID-19. Sample: peripheral blood. The CDR3 DNA reads TGTGCCAGCAACCTCGGACTAGGGCCACTTCGACAGCAGTTCTTC. Translated, it gives CASNLGLGPLRQQFF.